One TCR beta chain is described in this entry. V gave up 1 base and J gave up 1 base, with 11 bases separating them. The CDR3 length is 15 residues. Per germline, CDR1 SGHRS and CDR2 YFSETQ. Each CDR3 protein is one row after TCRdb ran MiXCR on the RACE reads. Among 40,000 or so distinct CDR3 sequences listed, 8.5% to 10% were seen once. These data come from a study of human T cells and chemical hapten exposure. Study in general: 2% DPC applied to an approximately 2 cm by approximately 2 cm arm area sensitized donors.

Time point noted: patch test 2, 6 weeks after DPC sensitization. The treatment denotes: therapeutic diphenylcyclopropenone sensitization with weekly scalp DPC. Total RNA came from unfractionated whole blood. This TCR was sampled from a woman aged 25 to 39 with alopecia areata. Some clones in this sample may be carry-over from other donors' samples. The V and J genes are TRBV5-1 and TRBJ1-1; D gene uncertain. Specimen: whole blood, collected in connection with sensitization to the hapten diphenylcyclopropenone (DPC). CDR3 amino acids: CASSLSGSSNTEAFF. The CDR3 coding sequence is TGCGCCAGCAGCTTGTCGGGCAGCTCGAACACTGAAGCTTTCTTT.